Listed below are T cell receptor beta chains from one sample, sequenced in a study of Ad26.COV2.S vaccination and SARS-CoV-2 variants. Profiling relied on immunoSEQ multiplex PCR, and the TCRdb table lists in-frame clones only, not all of them. The sample yields 430,000 or so clones, roughly 89% seen once. This specimen was peripheral blood, taken in a trial of Ad26.COV2.S vaccine versus placebo. The receptors originated from a person between 18 and 59 years old who received the Ad26.COV2.S COVID-19 vaccine or a placebo. CDR3s include the opening cysteine and the closing phenylalanine or tryptophan.

V: TRBV29-1; J: TRBJ2-1; CDR3: CSVKIWANEQFF
V: TRBV6-5; J: TRBJ1-4; CDR3: CASSYSVASNEKLFF
V: TRBV7-7; J: TRBJ2-3; CDR3: CASSPGLAYSDTQYF
V: TRBV18; J: TRBJ1-5; CDR3: CASSLTDDQPQHF
V: TRBV18; J: TRBJ2-4; CDR3: CASSPYRIGELRKDIQYF
V: TRBV6-2/TRBV6-3; J: TRBJ2-5; CDR3: CASSYSPSSPETQYF
V: TRBV28; J: TRBJ1-2; CDR3: CASSSQPGGYVYGYTF
V: TRBV4-3; J: TRBJ1-4; CDR3: CASSQEVDGEKLFF
V: TRBV7-9; J: TRBJ1-1; CDR3: CASSTTMNTEAFF
V: TRBV6-1; J: TRBJ2-7; CDR3: CASSASLRTAHSYEQYF
V: TRBV7-3; J: TRBJ2-3; CDR3: CASSITGHLGDTQYF
V: TRBV9; J: TRBJ2-2; CDR3: CASSVVPTPTGELFF
V: TRBV6-5; J: TRBJ1-1; CDR3: CASSRRQKNTEAFF
V: TRBV4-3; J: TRBJ1-1; CDR3: CASSQALWPKNTEAFF
V: TRBV6-5; J: TRBJ1-1; CDR3: CASSYRTGWDTEAFF
V: TRBV30; J: TRBJ2-1; CDR3: CAWSLGTGGIYNEQFF
V: TRBV2; J: TRBJ2-7; CDR3: CASDPGQGSYEQYF
V: TRBV27; J: TRBJ2-2; CDR3: CASRSRLPGRTGELFF
V: TRBV11-3; J: TRBJ2-5; CDR3: CASSPLFAEGGETQYF